Listed here is a single TCR beta chain. Original methodology: It was from reference gene primer amplification that nucleated cell counts were estimated. Data came from immunoSEQ multiplex PCR; TCRdb stores just in-frame clones and leaves some out. V, J and clone size are taken as reported in that table, and D and trimming were inferred from the DNA itself. The sample contains 55,000 to 75,000 clones, around 80% of which appear only once. CDR3 length: 13 residues. Germline V gives CDR1 MDHEN, CDR2 SYDVKM. The V gene lost 6 bases and the J gene lost 4 bases, with 12 bases spanning the gap. This specimen comes from a study of blood T cell repertoires in COVID-19. Across the study: Spain, Italy and the United States supplied samples that represented acute and convalescent COVID-19. PBMCs, B-cell-depleted T cells, or T cells were the source of the cDNA or gDNA that made up the material.

The sequenced sample was peripheral blood. This chain uses TRBV28 with TRBJ1-2, with D tentatively TRBD1 (6 bases). The receptor's source is a human donor in a cohort sampled during active COVID-19. CDR3 sequence (DNA): TGTGCCAGCAGCTCCACAGGGACCTATGGCTACACCTTC. Encoded protein: CASSSTGTYGYTF.